This TCR beta chain was documented in a study of Graves' ophthalmopathy and Graves' hyperthyroidism. The TCR beta CDR3 regions underwent amplification from RNA transcripts. A first-round RT-PCR used HTBI primers, followed by a second-round multiplex PCR. TCRdb ran MiXCR on the multiplex PCR reads and lists one entry per CDR3 protein. This sample has over a million distinct CDR3 sequences; about 40% occur once, and the top ten carry around 10%. CDR1 and CDR2 (germline): LNHDA, SQIVND (reference sequence). The CDR3 consists of 15 residues. V was clipped by 7 bases and J by 7 bases, with 17 bases between them.

The specimen sequenced was peripheral blood or thyroid tissue (not recorded which). This clonotype originated in an adult man with Graves' hyperthyroidism. This chain joins TRBV19 and TRBJ1-6; possible D gene TRBD1, 5 bases. The CDR3 here is CASTQGDRGNSPLHF. The CDR3 bases are TGTGCCAGTACCCAAGGGGATCGGGGAAATTCACCCCTCCACTTT.